These 24 T cell receptor beta chains were sequenced from one sample in a study of CD8+CD57+ T cells in acquired aplastic anemia. The template used for profiling TCR beta VDJ and CDR3 was genomic DNA. TCRdb passed the reads through MiXCR, listing each CDR3 protein once. The sample lists about 210,000 distinct CDR3 sequences, 30% to 40% occurring once. The specimen was sorted CD4+, CD8+, or CD8+CD57+ T cells (not recorded which) from PBMCs. The receptor source for this set is a human donor in good health, serving as a control.

V usage is TRBV5-6 and J usage is TRBJ1-5; D is undetermined. The CDR3 is made up of 13 amino acids. Between the trimmed V and J ends, which lost 4 bases and 6 bases, there was a span of 11 bases. Germline loops: CDR1 SGHDT, CDR2 YYEEEE. As DNA, the CDR3 is TGTGCCAGCAGCCAAGATGGGGTTCAGCCCCAGCATTTT. Protein sequence: CASSQDGVQPQHF.

This clonotype showed up many times. V gene TRBV19 combines with J gene TRBJ2-1; 9 nucleotides agree with TRBD1. This CDR3 is built from 12 residues. Germline V gene lookup returns CDR1 LNHDA and CDR2 SQIVND (reference sequence). The ends lost 9 bases at V and 8 bases at J; junction bases unmatched: 5. DNA for the CDR3: TGTGCCAGCAGGACAGGGGCGCATGAGCAGTTCTTC. Protein product: CASRTGAHEQFF.

This clonotype was seen ten or more times. The chain joins TRBV24-1 to TRBJ1-1; 7 bases line up with TRBD1. V trimming: 2 bases; J trimming: 11 bases; junction bases outside the gene matches: 13. Germline CDR1 is KGHDR and CDR2 is SFDVKD. There are 15 residues in the CDR3. The CDR3 coding sequence is TGTGCCACCAGTGATTCGTGGGACAGCCAGGGTGTTGCTTTCTTT. Its translation: CATSDSWDSQGVAFF.

There are a few counts of this clonotype. V gene TRBV11-2 combines with J gene TRBJ2-3; 12 bases agree with TRBD2. J lost 1 base, V lost 4 bases, and 6 bases had no gene match. This CDR3 spans 17 amino acids. The germline V gene encodes CDR1 SGHAT and CDR2 FQNNGV. The CDR3 here is CASSSLAGGPRTDTQYF. For the CDR3, the DNA is TGTGCCAGCAGCTCCCTAGCGGGGGGGCCCCGCACAGATACGCAGTATTTT.

The CDR3 DNA reads as TGTGCCAGCAGCGTAGGAGGGGGATCCTTCTCTGGAAACACCATATATTTT. It encodes CASSVGGGSFSGNTIYF. The chain joins TRBV9 to TRBJ1-3, with D perhaps matching TRBD1 (6 bases). Germline V CDR1 and CDR2: SGDLS, YYNGEE. The CDR3 is 17 amino acids. V was shortened by 0 bases and J by 0 bases, with 13 bases between the two germline ends.

This clonotype was seen repeatedly, ten times or more. The rearrangement links TRBV6-2 or TRBV6-3 to TRBJ2-7; 10 bases are shared with TRBD2. CDR3 size: 16 residues. J was trimmed by 7 bases and V by 7 bases; bases with no gene match: 16. Germline assignment: CDR1 MNHEY and CDR2 SVGEGT. CDR3 in DNA: TGTGCCAGCACTAACGGGGTAGCGGGAGGTTTGTGTGAGCAGTACTTC. This gives the protein CASTNGVAGGLCEQYF.

The V gene is TRBV11-2, the J gene TRBJ2-3; no reliable D call. The V gene lost 2 bases and the J gene lost 1 base, with 10 bases spanning the gap. The V gene's germline CDR1 is SGHAT and CDR2 FQNNGV. The CDR3 runs to 15 residues. DNA for the CDR3: TGTGCCAGCAGCTTATTGTCGCCAGGCACAGATACGCAGTATTTT. Translating gives CASSLLSPGTDTQYF.

Comment on this clonotype: A much larger clone lies a single base off, so this may be a read error. This rearrangement joins TRBV20-1 to TRBJ1-1; 7 positions match TRBD1. Trimming removed 1 base from V and 4 bases from J; junction bases left unmatched: 3. This CDR3 has 13 amino acids. CDR1 and CDR2 (germline): DFQATT, SNEGSKA (reference sequence). The CDR3 is CSARGHRGTEAFF. The CDR3 DNA reads TGCAGTGCTAGAGGTCACAGGGGCACTGAAGCTTTCTTT.

This clonotype appeared many times. V and J are TRBV24-1 and TRBJ2-2; possibly TRBD1 for D (6 bases). V was trimmed by 4 bases and J by 5 bases, leaving 16 bases between them. CDR3 length: 16 amino acids. Germline V gene sequence: CDR1 KGHDR, CDR2 SFDVKD. The CDR3 is CATSEGLSGDTGELFF. Written as DNA, the CDR3 is TGTGCCACCAGTGAGGGGTTATCAGGGGATACCGGGGAGCTGTTTTTT.

CDR3 loop: CASSPTSGVYTQYF. For the CDR3, the DNA is TGTGCCAGCAGCCCAACTAGCGGGGTTTATACGCAGTATTTT. The rearrangement joins TRBV9 to TRBJ2-3; 10 bases are a match to TRBD2. The CDR3 is made up of 14 amino acids. With 4 bases clipped from V and 7 bases from J, the junction kept 6 bases outside the gene matches. CDR1 and CDR2 (germline): SGDLS, YYNGEE.

Comment on this clonotype: One end of the junction is discordant with germline, which a read error may explain. The gene calls are TRBV7-2 and TRBJ1-2, with a weak D call TRBD1 (6 bases). CDR3 length: 14 amino acids. Germline CDR1 reads SGHTA; CDR2 reads FQGNSA. CDR3 sequence (DNA): TGTGCCAGCAGCCGCCAAGGGGGGAACTATGGCTGCACCTTC. Amino acid sequence: CASSRQGGNYGCTF.

V usage is TRBV30 and J usage is TRBJ2-1; D not certain. Germline V gene sequence: CDR1 GTSNPN, CDR2 SVGIG (reference sequence). Trimming cost V 2 bases and J 6 bases, with 5 bases left between them. This CDR3 is 11 amino acids long. CDR3 region: CAWSTFNEQFF. The CDR3 DNA reads as TGTGCCTGGAGTACTTTCAATGAGCAGTTCTTC.

The genes are TRBV2 and TRBJ1-6, with TRBD1 identical over 10 bases. J gave up 9 bases and V 6 bases, and 2 bases lay outside the gene matches. Looked up from germline, CDR1 is SNHLY and CDR2 is FYNNEI. This CDR3 has 13 residues. CDR3 region: CASSGDRGSPLHF. DNA for the CDR3: TGTGCCAGCAGCGGGGACAGGGGTTCACCCCTCCACTTT.

This clonotype was observed many times. The rearrangement uses TRBV24-1 and TRBJ2-1; D possibly corresponds to TRBD2 (5 bases). V lost 5 bases, J lost 7 bases, and 11 bases lay in between. CDR3 length: 13 residues. Germline CDR1 and CDR2: KGHDR and SFDVKD. The CDR3 DNA reads TGTGCCACCAGTGCGGCTAGCCAAAATGAGCAGTTCTTC. Its protein product is CATSAASQNEQFF.

This chain uses TRBV12-3 or TRBV12-4 with TRBJ2-6, with TRBD1 matching over 10 bases. After removal of 2 bases from V and 4 bases from J, the junction contained 8 bases not matched to a gene. This CDR3 is built from 18 residues. The CDR3 loop reads CASSLRRGTGDGANVLTF. As DNA, the CDR3 is TGTGCCAGCAGTTTAAGGAGGGGGACAGGGGACGGGGCCAACGTCCTGACTTTC.

The V gene is TRBV6-1, the J gene TRBJ2-1, with 10 bases identical to TRBD2. After removal of 10 bases from V and 4 bases from J, the junction contained 4 bases not matched to a gene. The CDR3 contains 13 residues. Germline V gene sequence: CDR1 MNHNS, CDR2 SASEGT. CDR3 in DNA: TGTGCCACGGGACTAGCGCTGTACAATGAGCAGTTCTTC. It translates to CATGLALYNEQFF.

Of note for this clonotype: Since no conserved phenylalanine or tryptophan closes the CDR3, a read error is the likely cause. J is TRBJ2-1 and V is TRBV15, with D possibly being TRBD1 or TRBD2 (5 bases each). The CDR3 runs 15 residues. V shed 4 bases and J shed 5 bases, with 15 bases lying between them. Germline V gives CDR1 LNHNV, CDR2 YYDKDF (reference sequence). CDR3 nucleotide sequence: TGTGCCACCAGCATCGGGACCCTCGGCCACAATGAGCAGTTCCTC. Protein: CATSIGTLGHNEQFL.

A note on this clonotype: With a much larger clone just one base away, this may be a read error. J is TRBJ2-3 and V is TRBV11-1; D unresolved. CDR3 length equals 16 residues. Germline CDR1 and CDR2: SGHAT and FQDESV (reference sequence). The CDR3 region is CTSSFYSPRGTDTQYF. The CDR3 region has the DNA TGTACCAGCAGCTTCTACTCACCCCGGGGCACAGATACGCAGTATTTT.

This clonotype was seen many times. The chain uses TRBV25-1 and TRBJ1-6; D is ambiguous. Germline V gene data show CDR1 as MGHDK and CDR2 as SYGVNS. The length of the CDR3 is 15 residues. V dropped 2 bases and J dropped 8 bases, with 13 bases sitting between them. The DNA of the CDR3 is TGTGCCAGCAGTGAAAGAGTACCAAGGGATTCACCCCTCCACTTT. As protein: CASSERVPRDSPLHF. Based on the CDR3 plus reference TRBV25-1 and TRBJ1-6, the full variable domain is EADIYQTPRYLVIGTGKKITLECSQTMGHDKMYWYQQDPGMELHLIHYSYGVNSTEKGDLSSESTVSRIRTEHFPLTLESARPSHTSQYLCASSERVPRDSPLHFGNGTRLTVT.

About this clonotype: A much bigger clone sits one base away, suggesting this may be a read error. V gene TRBV20-1 combines with J gene TRBJ2-3, with D possibly matching TRBD1 (6 bases). Germline assignment: CDR1 DFQATT and CDR2 SNEGSKA (reference sequence). The CDR3 runs 15 residues. CDR3 loop: CSATGTRGNTGTQYF. CDR3 bases: TGCAGTGCAACGGGGACAAGGGGGAACACAGGTACGCAGTATTTT.

This clonotype was found a few times. The chain links TRBV5-1 to TRBJ1-1; D might be TRBD1 (6 bases). The V end lost 3 bases, the J end lost 0 bases, and 9 bases lay between the germline ends. Germline values: CDR1 SGHRS, CDR2 YFSETQ. There are 14 residues in the CDR3. Written as DNA, the CDR3 is TGCGCCAGCAGCTGGGGACAAGTGAACACTGAAGCTTTCTTT. Protein product: CASSWGQVNTEAFF.

This clonotype was counted at least ten times. The V call is TRBV2, the J call TRBJ1-2; TRBD1 matches at 8 bases. CDR3 length equals 14 residues. Trimming took 7 bases from V and 7 from J; bases not matched to a gene: 11. Germline values: CDR1 SNHLY, CDR2 FYNNEI. CDR3 in amino acids: CASIPFGTGLGYTF. The CDR3 region has the DNA TGTGCCAGCATTCCTTTCGGGACAGGTCTTGGCTACACCTTC.

This clonotype was recorded a few times. Just one base apart from a much larger clone, this may be a read error. This sequence joins TRBV30 and TRBJ1-5; TRBD1 matches 8 bases. The CDR3 contains 15 residues. Germline loops: CDR1 GTSNPN, CDR2 SVGIG (reference sequence). CDR3 bases: TGTGCCTGGAGTAGGTCGGACAGGGACAATCAGCCCCAGCGTTTT. Its translation: CAWSRSDRDNQPQRF.

The rearrangement uses TRBV2 and TRBJ2-3; 7 bases match TRBD1. Trimming cost V 2 bases and J 1 base; bases outside gene matches: 3. The germline CDR1 and CDR2 sequences are SNHLY and FYNNEI. The CDR3 spans 15 residues. CDR3 bases: TGTGCCAGCAGTGAAAGGGGGCGGGGCACAGATACGCAGTATTTT. Translated: CASSERGRGTDTQYF. The full variable domain, its missing parts supplied by reference TRBV2 and TRBJ2-3, is EPEVTQTPSHQVTQMGQEVILRCVPISNHLYFYWYRQILGQKVEFLVSFYNNEISEKSEIFDDQFSVERPDGSNFTLKIRSTKLEDSAMYFCASSERGRGTDTQYFGPGTRLTVL.